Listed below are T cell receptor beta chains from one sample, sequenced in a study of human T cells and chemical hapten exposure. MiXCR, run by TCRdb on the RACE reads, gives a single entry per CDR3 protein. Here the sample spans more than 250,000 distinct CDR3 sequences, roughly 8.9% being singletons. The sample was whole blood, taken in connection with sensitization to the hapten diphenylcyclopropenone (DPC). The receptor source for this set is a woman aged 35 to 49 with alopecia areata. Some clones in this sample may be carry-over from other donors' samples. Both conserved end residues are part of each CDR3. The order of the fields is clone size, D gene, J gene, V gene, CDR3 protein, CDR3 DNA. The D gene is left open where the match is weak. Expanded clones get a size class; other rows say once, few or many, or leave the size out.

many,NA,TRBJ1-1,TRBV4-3,CASSHGAGTEAFF,TGCGCCAGCAGCCATGGGGCGGGGACTGAAGCTTTCTTT
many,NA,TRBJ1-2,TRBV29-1,CSVVPGHLYGYTF,TGCAGCGTTGTCCCCGGACACCTCTATGGCTACACCTTC
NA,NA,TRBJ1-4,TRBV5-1,CASSLAGAEEKLFF,TGCGCCAGCAGCTTGGCAGGGGCCGAGGAAAAACTGTTTTTT
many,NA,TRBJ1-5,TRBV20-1,CSAPLSGQDNQPQHF,TGCAGTGCTCCCCTCTCCGGGCAGGACAATCAGCCCCAGCATTTT
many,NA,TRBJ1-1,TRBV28,CASRRYKGYTEAFF,TGTGCCAGCAGGCGATACAAGGGTTACACTGAAGCTTTCTTT
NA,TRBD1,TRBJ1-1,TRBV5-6,CASSLRQGAGNTEAFF,TGTGCCAGCAGCCTTAGACAGGGGGCAGGGAACACTGAAGCTTTCTTT
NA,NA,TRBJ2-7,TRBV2,CASRDLSYEQYF,TGTGCCAGCAGAGATTTATCCTACGAGCAGTACTTC
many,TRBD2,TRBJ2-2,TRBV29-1,CSAGAGGTGELFF,TGCAGCGCGGGAGCGGGAGGTACCGGGGAGCTGTTTTTT
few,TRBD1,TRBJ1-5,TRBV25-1,CASSESGATGGLQPQHF,TGTGCCAGCAGTGAATCCGGAGCGACAGGGGGCCTTCAGCCCCAGCATTTT
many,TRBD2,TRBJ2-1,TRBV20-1,CSTSSPSGRTLLYNEQFF,TGCAGTACCTCATCCCCTAGCGGGAGAACTTTACTCTACAATGAGCAGTTCTTC
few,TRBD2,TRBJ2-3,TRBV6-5,CASSYSPTSGRRADTQYF,TGTGCCAGCAGTTACTCCCCTACTAGCGGGAGGAGGGCAGATACGCAGTATTTT
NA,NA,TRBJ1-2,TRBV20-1,CSASVVDTNYGYTF,TGCAGTGCTAGTGTGGTTGACACGAACTATGGCTACACCTTC
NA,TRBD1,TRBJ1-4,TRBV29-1,CSVEGQGAGEKLFF,TGCAGCGTTGAAGGGCAGGGGGCGGGTGAAAAACTGTTTTTT
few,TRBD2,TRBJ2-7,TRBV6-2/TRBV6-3,CASSSERESYEQYF,TGTGCCAGCAGTTCCGAGCGGGAGTCCTACGAGCAGTACTTC
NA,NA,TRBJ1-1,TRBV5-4,CASSFGGPMNTEAFF,TGTGCCAGCAGCTTCGGGGGGCCCATGAACACTGAAGCTTTCTTT
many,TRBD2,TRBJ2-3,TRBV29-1,CSVGLAGQGTDTQYF,TGCAGCGTTGGGTTAGCGGGTCAGGGTACAGATACGCAGTATTTT
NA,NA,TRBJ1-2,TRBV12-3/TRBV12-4,CASSVNRNGYTF,TGTGCCAGCAGTGTAAACAGGAATGGCTACACCTTC
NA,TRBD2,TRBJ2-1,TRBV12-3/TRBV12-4,CASSSIAGGQFF,TGTGCCAGCAGTTCTATAGCGGGAGGGCAGTTCTTC
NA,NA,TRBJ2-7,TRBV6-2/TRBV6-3,CASSYRQAGRYEQYF,TGTGCCAGCAGTTATCGCCAGGCCGGGCGCTACGAGCAGTACTTC
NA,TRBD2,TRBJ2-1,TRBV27,CASSPLTSGRGNEQFF,TGTGCCAGCAGTCCGCTCACTAGCGGGAGGGGAAATGAGCAGTTCTTC
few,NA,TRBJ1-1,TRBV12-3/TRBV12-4,CASSSSRLLRDTEAFF,TGTGCCAGCAGTTCCTCAAGGCTCCTCAGGGACACTGAAGCTTTCTTT
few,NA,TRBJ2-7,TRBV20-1,CSVKRVGGEQYF,TGCAGTGTAAAGAGGGTAGGGGGCGAGCAGTACTTC
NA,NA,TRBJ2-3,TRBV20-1,CSAVDLFGTDTQYF,TGCAGTGCTGTAGACCTCTTCGGGACAGATACGCAGTATTTT
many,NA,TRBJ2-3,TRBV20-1,CSARLGRQADTQYF,TGCAGTGCTAGACTGGGTAGGCAGGCAGATACGCAGTATTTT
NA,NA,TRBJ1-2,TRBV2,CASKPAPRSGYTF,TGTGCCAGCAAGCCCGCACCGCGAAGTGGCTACACCTTC
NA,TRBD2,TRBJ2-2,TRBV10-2,CASSGGTSGRTGELFF,TGCGCCAGCAGTGGGGGGACTAGCGGGAGAACCGGGGAGCTGTTTTTT
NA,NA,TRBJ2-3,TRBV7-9,CASRRGTTDTQYF,TGTGCCAGCAGACGGGGGACAACAGATACGCAGTATTTT